This TCR beta chain was obtained from a study of beta chain features in type 1 diabetes. Study-level information: The examined sorted cells totaled approximately 110 million across samples.

With respect to this clone: Its antigen is not identified.

Study observations and caveats: Moderate yet significant TCRB CDR3 shortening was seen in Type 1 diabetes patients in all four CD4+ subsets.

Germline CDR1 is SGHTA and CDR2 is FQGTGA. The CDR3 extends over 15 amino acids. The junction had 10 bases not matched to a gene; V was cut back by 4 bases and J by 6 bases. Every bit of the isolated RNA underwent reverse transcription, so sequencing read expressed TCRB transcripts. Repertoires were generated with immunoSEQ multiplex PCR, while TCRdb's copy carries only in-frame clones and drops some. The sample has a few hundred thousand clones, approximately 24% seen once. The specimen was naive CD4+ T cells from blood. This clonotype was sampled from a woman aged 25 to 45 with type 1 diabetes. V usage is TRBV7-3 and J usage is TRBJ2-3; 7 nucleotides match TRBD1. CDR3 DNA: TGTGCCAGCAGCTCCGCAACAGGGGCACTGGATACGCAGTATTTT. This translates into CASSSATGALDTQYF.